These 23 T cell receptor beta chains were all obtained from the same sample, sequenced in a study of radiation and T cells in renal cell carcinoma. Here immunoSEQ multiplex PCR was the method, and the copy in TCRdb shows in-frame clones only, minus some. The sample contains about 170,000 clones, 88% of which appear only once. As to time point: blood 4 weeks post-SBRT, at nephrectomy. Treatment given: 15 Gy SBRT to primary tumor, nephrectomy 4 weeks later. The sample in question was blood, obtained from a patient whose treatment included radiotherapy and nephrectomy. Receptors were obtained from a woman between 45 and 60 years old with renal cell carcinoma.

The chain couples TRBV6-1 to TRBJ1-4; D is uncertain. The CDR3 is 15 residues long. Trimming cost V 3 bases and J 5 bases, with 13 bases left between them. CDR1 is MNHNS, CDR2 SASEGT, per germline. The CDR3 is CASSEPSMGNEKLFF. For the CDR3, the DNA is TGTGCCAGCAGTGAGCCGTCCATGGGGAATGAAAAACTGTTTTTT.

This clone was found once. The gene calls are TRBV2 and TRBJ2-5; 7 nucleotides align to TRBD2. Germline loops: CDR1 SNHLY, CDR2 FYNNEI. V was pared by 8 bases and J by 1 base, with 7 bases of the junction left unmatched. The CDR3 is made up of 14 amino acids. The CDR3 nucleotides are TGTGCCAGCGTAGGGTCGGGGGGCCAAGAGACCCAGTACTTC. Translating it yields CASVGSGGQETQYF.

V is TRBV6-5 and J is TRBJ2-7; the D is unclear. Per the germline V gene, CDR1 is MNHEY and CDR2 is SVGAGI. The CDR3 is 13 residues long. Trimming removed 6 bases at V and 2 bases at J, with 11 bases between. The CDR3 DNA follows: TGTGCCAGCAGCACCGGGCTTCCCTACGAGCAGTACTTC. It yields the protein CASSTGLPYEQYF.

The chain has TRBV4-3 and TRBJ1-2, with 9 nucleotides matching TRBD1. The V and J ends lost 4 bases and 5 bases, in that order; junction bases with no gene match: 11. The germline gives CDR1 LGHNA, CDR2 YSLEER. The length of the CDR3 is 16 residues. The CDR3 is CASSRAETGGKYGYTF. The CDR3 coding sequence is TGCGCCAGCAGCCGGGCCGAGACAGGGGGAAAGTATGGCTACACCTTC.

The V gene is TRBV6-5, the J gene TRBJ1-4, with 7 positions matching TRBD1. The CDR3 is 15 amino acids. V lost 6 bases and J lost 11; bases outside the gene matches: 15. Germline assignment: CDR1 MNHEY and CDR2 SVGAGI. Written as DNA, the CDR3 is TGTGCCAGCAGGGGAGACAGGGCAGCGGTTCAGAAACTGTTTTTT. It encodes CASRGDRAAVQKLFF.

The chain combines TRBV19 with TRBJ2-6, with 7 bases matching TRBD1. The ends lost 3 bases at V and 0 bases at J; junction bases unmatched: 14. The germline V gene has CDR1 LNHDA and CDR2 SQIVND (reference sequence). The CDR3 totals 20 residues. DNA for the CDR3: TGTGCCAGTAGTATGGTCGGGACAGTGATTCTGAGCTCTGGGGCCAACGTCCTGACTTTC. Translation gives CASSMVGTVILSSGANVLTF.

The chain combines TRBV6-6 with TRBJ2-5; maybe TRBD2 (5 bases). Trimming pared 6 bases from V and 4 bases from J, leaving 15 bases between. From germline, CDR1 is MNHNY and CDR2 SVGAGI (reference sequence). CDR3 length: 14 amino acids. CDR3 amino acids: CASSPRGSVETQYF. The CDR3 nucleotides read TGTGCCAGCAGCCCCCGGGGTAGCGTAGAGACCCAGTACTTC.

This chain joins TRBV5-8 and TRBJ1-4; D might be TRBD1 (5 bases). The CDR3 is 14 amino acids. The V end was cut by 4 bases, the J end by 6 bases, with 13 bases between. Germline-derived CDR1 and CDR2 are SGHTS and YDEGEE. The CDR3 spells CASSPEMGDEKLFF. For the CDR3, the DNA is TGTGCCAGCAGCCCCGAAATGGGGGATGAAAAACTGTTTTTT.

The chain uses TRBV9 and TRBJ2-3, with unresolved D. The CDR3 contains 13 residues. V dropped 4 bases and J dropped 1 base, with 7 bases sitting between them. CDR1 is SGDLS, CDR2 YYNGEE, per germline. As DNA, the CDR3 is TGTGCCAGCAGCCTTCGGGGCACAGATACGCAGTATTTT. Translating it yields CASSLRGTDTQYF.

The chain uses TRBV2 and TRBJ2-2, with 10 bases fitting TRBD1. CDR1 is SNHLY, CDR2 FYNNEI, per germline. The CDR3 has 13 residues. The J segment lost 7 bases and the V segment lost 6 bases, leaving 2 bases of the junction unmatched. The CDR3 DNA sequence: TGTGCCAGCAGGGGACAGGGGATCGGGGAGCTGTTTTTT. This sequence encodes CASRGQGIGELFF.

CDR3 amino acids: CASSVVRGQGMDTEAFF. CDR3 in DNA: TGTGCCAGCAGCGTAGTTCGGGGACAGGGGATGGACACTGAAGCTTTCTTT. The chain recombines TRBV9 with TRBJ1-1; 10 positions match TRBD1. The germline CDR1 and CDR2 sequences are SGDLS and YYNGEE. V lost 0 bases to trimming and J lost 3 bases; unmatched junction nucleotides: 8. This CDR3 spans 17 amino acids.

The J gene is TRBJ2-3, the V gene TRBV29-1; no reliable D call. The CDR3 has 13 residues. The germline V and J ends were trimmed by 2 bases and 0 bases, with 6 bases remaining between them. Per germline, CDR1 SQVTM and CDR2 ANQGSEA. CDR3 sequence reads: CSVEPFSTDTQYF. CDR3 nucleotides: TGCAGCGTTGAACCGTTTAGCACAGATACGCAGTATTTT.

The rearrangement joins TRBV5-5 to TRBJ1-2; D is undetermined. The CDR3 is 15 amino acids. Germline V CDR1 and CDR2: SGHKS, YYEKEE (reference sequence). Between the trimmed V and J ends, which lost 2 bases and 1 base, there was a span of 12 bases. The CDR3 is CASSFLTGINYGYTF. CDR3 coding DNA: TGTGCCAGCAGCTTTTTGACGGGGATTAACTATGGCTACACCTTC. Variable domain in full (rest from reference TRBV5-5 and TRBJ1-2): DAGVTQSPTHLIKTRGQQVTLRCSPISGHKSVSWYQQVLGQGPQFIFQYYEKEERGRGNFPDRFSARQFPNYSSELNVNALLLGDSALYLCASSFLTGINYGYTFGSGTRLTVV.

The chain recombines TRBV7-2 with TRBJ1-1, with D maybe TRBD1 (6 bases). The V gene lost 2 bases and the J gene lost 10 bases, with 14 bases spanning the gap. The germline V gene encodes CDR1 SGHTA and CDR2 FQGNSA. This CDR3 has 13 amino acids. CDR3 sequence reads: CASSLNVQGRAFF. In nucleotides, the CDR3 is TGTGCCAGCAGCTTAAATGTTCAGGGGAGAGCTTTCTTT.

The chain links TRBV5-1 to TRBJ2-2; TRBD1 agrees at 7 bases. Germline V gene sequence: CDR1 SGHRS, CDR2 YFSETQ. The CDR3 has 15 residues. Trimming took 1 base from V and 5 from J; bases not matched to a gene: 5. Written as DNA, the CDR3 is TGCGCCAGCAGCTTGCAGGGGGAACGGACCGGGGAGCTGTTTTTT. Its protein is CASSLQGERTGELFF.

CDR3 coding DNA: TGTGCCAGCAGTTACCCTCCGAACACTGAAGCTTTCTTT. It encodes CASSYPPNTEAFF. The V gene is TRBV6-6, the J gene TRBJ1-1; D call uncertain. Germline V CDR1 and CDR2: MNHNY, SVGAGI (reference sequence). Trimming took 2 bases from V and 1 from J, leaving 5 bases between them. The CDR3 spans 13 residues.

The chain is built from TRBV2 and TRBJ1-2, with unresolved D. V lost 3 bases, J lost 1 base, and 9 bases lay in between. Germline lookup yields CDR1 SNHLY and CDR2 FYNNEI. This CDR3 has 14 residues. In DNA form, the CDR3 reads TGTGCCAGCAGTGAGATGGCCAGTAACTATGGCTACACCTTC. Translating gives CASSEMASNYGYTF.

The chain combines TRBV7-2 with TRBJ1-5; TRBD1 might be the D (5 bases). The CDR3 is 14 amino acids. V shed 0 bases and J shed 7 bases, with 10 bases lying between them. Germline CDR1 SGHTA, CDR2 FQGNSA. The CDR3 loop reads CASSLAGAEQPQHF. In DNA, the CDR3 is TGTGCCAGCAGCTTAGCAGGGGCAGAACAGCCCCAGCATTTT.

The J gene is TRBJ2-4, the V gene TRBV4-1, with TRBD1 matching over 8 bases. The J segment lost 8 bases and the V segment lost 1 base, leaving 4 bases of the junction unmatched. The germline CDR1 and CDR2 sequences are MGHRA and YSYEKL. The CDR3 runs to 14 residues. In DNA form, the CDR3 reads TGCGCCAGCAGCCAAGGACAGGGGAAAGACATTCAGTACTTC. It yields the protein CASSQGQGKDIQYF.

The V and J genes are TRBV7-6 and TRBJ2-2, with TRBD2 matching 9 bases. The CDR3 length is 20 residues. Per germline, CDR1 SGHVS and CDR2 FNYEAQ. V trimming: 2 bases; J trimming: 1 base; junction bases outside the gene matches: 14. The CDR3 reads CASSLRSGGMTSGNTGELFF. The CDR3 DNA reads TGTGCCAGCAGCTTAAGGTCGGGGGGGATGACTAGCGGGAACACCGGGGAGCTGTTTTTT. Full variable domain (missing parts from reference TRBV7-6 and TRBJ2-2): GAGVSQSPRYKVTKRGQDVALRCDPISGHVSLYWYRQALGQGPEFLTYFNYEAQQDKSGLPNDRFSAERPEGSISTLTIQRTEQRDSAMYRCASSLRSGGMTSGNTGELFFGEGSRLTVL.

The J gene is TRBJ2-5, the V gene TRBV14; 7 positions match TRBD1. This CDR3 region has 15 residues. V lost 1 base, J lost 4 bases, and 6 bases stayed unmatched. CDR1 is SGHDN and CDR2 is FVKESK in the germline V gene. Here the CDR3 reads CASSQVGQKGETQYF. CDR3 bases: TGTGCCAGCAGCCAAGTGGGACAGAAGGGAGAGACCCAGTACTTC.

The chain combines TRBV18 with TRBJ2-7, with D possibly called TRBD1 or TRBD2 (5 bases each). Germline CDR1 KGHSH, CDR2 LQKENI. Trimming removed 3 bases from V and 2 bases from J, with 14 bases in between. This CDR3 has 15 amino acids. CDR3 in amino acids: CASSPGTGSAYEQYF. The CDR3 DNA is TGTGCCAGCTCACCGGGGACGGGATCCGCCTACGAGCAGTACTTC.

The V gene is TRBV4-3, the J gene TRBJ1-2, with 7 bases aligning to TRBD1. After removal of 3 bases from V and 2 bases from J, the junction contained 3 bases not matched to a gene. CDR3 length: 14 amino acids. Germline-derived CDR1 and CDR2 are LGHNA and YSLEER. The CDR3 spells CASSHGQENYGYTF. The CDR3 coding sequence is TGCGCCAGCAGCCACGGACAGGAAAACTATGGCTACACCTTC.